Listed here are 22 T cell receptor beta chains from one sample, sequenced in a study of CD8+ T cells in alopecia areata. The authors extracted RNA and reverse transcribed it into cDNA as the sequencing template. Clones were read by immunoSEQ multiplex PCR, and TCRdb kept only the in-frame ones, dropping some. This table holds some 200,000 clones, around two fifths found once. Treatment: oral pan-JAK inhibitor, 5-10 mg twice daily. This sample comprised CD4+ T cells sorted from blood, obtained at approximately week 36, from a patient treated with tofacitinib. These receptors all come from a human donor with alopecia areata.

The J gene is TRBJ1-2, the V gene TRBV5-6; weak D call: TRBD1 (6 bases). CDR3 length equals 15 residues. The V and J ends lost 0 bases and 2 bases respectively, with 11 bases between them. The V gene's germline CDR1 is SGHDT and CDR2 YYEEEE. CDR3 DNA: TGTGCCAGCAGCTTGGAGGGACAAGCAAACTATGGCTACACCTTC. Its protein is CASSLEGQANYGYTF.

This chain uses TRBV30 with TRBJ1-2; no firm D call. CDR3 size: 12 residues. Trimming left V 4 bases short and J 4 bases short, with 10 bases between. Per germline, CDR1 GTSNPN and CDR2 SVGIG (reference sequence). The CDR3 is CAWNFRGYGYTF. Written as DNA, the CDR3 is TGTGCCTGGAATTTTCGCGGCTATGGCTACACCTTC.

This clone has only a few counts. V gene TRBV5-1 combines with J gene TRBJ2-4, with 7 bases lining up with TRBD1. Losses at the gene ends were 0 bases for V and 0 bases for J; bases not matched to a gene: 3. The CDR3 length is 16 residues. Germline CDR1 is SGHRS and CDR2 is YFSETQ. In nucleotides, the CDR3 is TGCGCCAGCAGCTTGGGGGACAGACTAGCCAAAAACATTCAGTACTTC. Protein sequence: CASSLGDRLAKNIQYF.

The chain is built from TRBV5-1 and TRBJ1-1; D gene ambiguous. The CDR3 extends over 14 amino acids. Germline V gene sequence: CDR1 SGHRS, CDR2 YFSETQ. Trimming cost V 4 bases and J 5 bases, with 15 bases left between them. The CDR3 reads CASSLLTRWTEAFF. The CDR3 region has the DNA TGCGCCAGCAGCCTGCTGACAAGGTGGACTGAAGCTTTCTTT.

The chain links TRBV29-1 to TRBJ1-2; D gene unclear. Trimming shortened V by 6 bases and J by 6 bases, and 14 bases separated the two germline ends. The germline CDR1 and CDR2 sequences are SQVTM and ANQGSEA. CDR3 length: 12 amino acids. The CDR3 region has the DNA TGCAGCGTGCCAGTAAAAGTAGATGGCTACACCTTC. It encodes CSVPVKVDGYTF. The whole variable domain, filled in from reference TRBV29-1 and TRBJ1-2, reads SAVISQKPSRDICQRGTSLTIQCQVDSQVTMMFWYRQQPGQSLTLIATANQGSEATYESGFVIDKFPISRPNLTFSTLTVSNMSPEDSSIYLCSVPVKVDGYTFGSGTRLTVV.

V is TRBV7-9 and J is TRBJ1-1; possible D gene TRBD1, 5 bases. V lost 5 bases and J lost 0, with 25 bases in between. This CDR3 contains 19 residues. Germline V gives CDR1 SEHNR, CDR2 FQNEAQ (reference sequence). CDR3 loop: CASSTRGVLSTLMNTEAFF. In nucleotides, the CDR3 is TGTGCCAGCAGCACCCGAGGGGTCTTAAGCACTTTAATGAACACTGAAGCTTTCTTT.

This chain joins TRBV5-1 and TRBJ2-3, with 9 bases aligning to TRBD2. The CDR3 extends over 17 amino acids. Trimming took 0 bases from V and 5 from J; bases not matched to a gene: 10. The germline V gene encodes CDR1 SGHRS and CDR2 YFSETQ. In DNA form, the CDR3 reads TGCGCCAGCAGCTTGGTGGTAGCGGGAGTAACGGTAGATACGCAGTATTTT. It translates to CASSLVVAGVTVDTQYF.

The chain couples TRBV15 to TRBJ1-4; no clear D. CDR3 size: 15 residues. Per the germline V gene, CDR1 is LNHNV and CDR2 is YYDKDF (reference sequence). Trimming shortened V by 2 bases and J by 0 bases, and 7 bases separated the two germline ends. The CDR3 region is CATSRRTTTNEKLFF. The DNA of the CDR3 is TGTGCCACCAGCAGAAGGACCACAACTAATGAAAAACTGTTTTTT.

The V gene is TRBV19, the J gene TRBJ1-1; D gene unclear. CDR3 length: 16 amino acids. Germline CDR1 and CDR2: LNHDA and SQIVND (reference sequence). V lost 5 bases and J 0 bases, leaving 16 bases between the germline ends. CDR3 DNA sequence: TGTGCCAGTAGTCCCCTTCTTCGGAGGATGAACACTGAAGCTTTCTTT. Translation: CASSPLLRRMNTEAFF.

J is TRBJ1-3 and V is TRBV4-1, with D hard to call. V lost 8 bases, J lost 0 bases, and 20 bases lay in between. CDR3 length: 17 amino acids. Germline CDR1 and CDR2: MGHRA and YSYEKL. The CDR3 here is CASSPRSDRFSGNTIYF. The DNA of the CDR3 is TGCGCCAGCTCCCCTAGATCGGACCGGTTCTCTGGAAACACCATATATTTT.

The chain links TRBV10-3 to TRBJ2-3, with 7 bases matching TRBD2. Germline V CDR1 and CDR2: ENHRY, SYGVKD. The J segment lost 6 bases and the V segment lost 6 bases, leaving 6 bases of the junction unmatched. This CDR3 has 13 amino acids. The CDR3 nucleotides are TGTGCCATCAGGGGGGGGAAAGACGATACGCAGTATTTT. Residues: CAIRGGKDDTQYF.

There are a few counts of this clone. The rearrangement uses TRBV29-1 and TRBJ1-1, with 9 bases that match TRBD1. CDR1 SQVTM and CDR2 ANQGSEA come from the germline V gene. The CDR3 length is 11 residues. J lost 11 bases, V lost 3 bases, and 4 bases had no gene match. The CDR3 spells CSVETGGSAFF. DNA for the CDR3: TGCAGCGTTGAGACAGGGGGGTCGGCTTTCTTT.

The chain has TRBV4-3 and TRBJ2-4; no firm D call. V was shortened by 0 bases and J by 7 bases, with 22 bases between the two germline ends. Looked up from germline, CDR1 is LGHNA and CDR2 is YSLEER. CDR3 size: 18 residues. DNA of the CDR3: TGCGCCAGCAGCCAAGATGGCCGTCATAGGGAAGGCTGGAACATTCAGTACTTC. Its translation is CASSQDGRHREGWNIQYF.

The rearrangement uses TRBV19 and TRBJ1-5; D unclear. The CDR3 is made up of 13 amino acids. Deletions cut 7 bases from V and 5 bases from J, with 12 bases between. Germline CDR1 and CDR2: LNHDA and SQIVND (reference sequence). CDR3 in DNA: TGTGCCAGTAAAACCGGGGTCGATCAGCCCCAGCATTTT. It is translated as CASKTGVDQPQHF. The full variable domain, rest sourced from reference TRBV19 and TRBJ1-5, is DGGITQSPKYLFRKEGQNVTLSCEQNLNHDAMYWYRQDPGQGLRLIYYSQIVNDFQKGDIAEGYSVSREKKESFPLTVTSAQKNPTAFYLCASKTGVDQPQHFGDGTRLSIL.

V is TRBV9 and J is TRBJ2-3; D is perhaps TRBD1 (5 bases). This CDR3 is 16 amino acids long. With 6 bases removed from V and 2 bases from J, the gap between germline ends came to 19 bases. The germline gives CDR1 SGDLS, CDR2 YYNGEE. The CDR3 coding sequence is TGTGCCAGCACCCGAGGTAACAGGCCAAACACAGATACGCAGTATTTT. Encoded protein: CASTRGNRPNTDTQYF. The full variable domain, completed using reference TRBV9 and TRBJ2-3, is DSGVTQTPKHLITATGQRVTLRCSPRSGDLSVYWYQQSLDQGLQFLIQYYNGEERAKGNILERFSAQQFPDLHSELNLSSLELGDSALYFCASTRGNRPNTDTQYFGPGTRLTVL.

The V gene is TRBV5-1, the J gene TRBJ2-7; D gene unclear. CDR3 length: 13 residues. CDR1 SGHRS and CDR2 YFSETQ come from the germline V gene. V lost 0 bases to trimming and J lost 3 bases, with 7 bases between them. CDR3 DNA sequence: TGCGCCAGCAGCTTGGGAGGTATCTACGAGCAGTACTTC. Translating gives CASSLGGIYEQYF.

CDR3: CASSLATDPNQPQHF. CDR3 nucleotide sequence: TGTGCCAGCAGCTTGGCGACGGATCCCAATCAGCCCCAGCATTTT. This rearrangement joins TRBV5-6 to TRBJ1-5; D not certain. Trimming took off 0 bases at V and 3 bases at J, with 10 bases between the two ends. This CDR3 spans 15 amino acids. From germline, CDR1 is SGHDT and CDR2 YYEEEE.

The V gene is TRBV23-1, the J gene TRBJ1-5; 8 bases match TRBD1. TRBV23-1 has ORF status, its function being uncertain. CDR3 length equals 13 residues. V lost 10 bases, J lost 4 bases, and 6 bases stayed unmatched. CDR3 protein: CATQGAPNQPQHF. CDR3 nucleotides: TGCGCCACCCAGGGGGCGCCTAATCAGCCCCAGCATTTT.

The chain carries TRBV28 and TRBJ1-2; 8 positions agree with TRBD1. The CDR3 contains 14 residues. J gave up 3 bases and V 4 bases, and 4 bases lay outside the gene matches. Germline CDR1 and CDR2: MDHEN and SYDVKM. The CDR3: CASSSTGVHYGYTF. The CDR3 coding sequence is TGTGCCAGCAGTTCGACAGGGGTTCACTATGGCTACACCTTC.

V is TRBV10-3 and J is TRBJ2-3; 16 bases align to TRBD2. The CDR3 is 18 residues long. The V gene's germline CDR1 is ENHRY and CDR2 SYGVKD. After removal of 4 bases from V and 9 bases from J, the junction contained 13 bases not matched to a gene. The CDR3 sequence is CAISVTSGLAGGYTTQYF. The CDR3 nucleotides read TGTGCCATCAGTGTGACATCGGGACTAGCGGGAGGGTACACCACGCAGTATTTT.

This clone was seen repeatedly, ten times or more. The rearrangement uses TRBV6-6 and TRBJ2-1, with D perhaps given as TRBD1 or TRBD2 (7 bases each). The germline V gene encodes CDR1 MNHNY and CDR2 SVGAGI (reference sequence). The V gene lost 6 bases and the J gene lost 15 bases, with 15 bases spanning the gap. The CDR3 runs to 11 residues. The CDR3 DNA is TGTGCCAGCAGGAGCGGGACAGTGGCGTTCTTC. Translation gives CASRSGTVAFF.

The sample holds a few counts of this clone. The V and J genes are TRBV29-1 and TRBJ2-5; D is possibly TRBD1 (5 bases). CDR3 size: 13 residues. Germline-derived CDR1 and CDR2 are SQVTM and ANQGSEA. The V gene lost 2 bases and the J gene lost 4 bases, with 11 bases spanning the gap. The CDR3 is CSVEQGVLETQYF. CDR3 nucleotide sequence: TGCAGCGTTGAACAGGGCGTTTTAGAGACCCAGTACTTC.